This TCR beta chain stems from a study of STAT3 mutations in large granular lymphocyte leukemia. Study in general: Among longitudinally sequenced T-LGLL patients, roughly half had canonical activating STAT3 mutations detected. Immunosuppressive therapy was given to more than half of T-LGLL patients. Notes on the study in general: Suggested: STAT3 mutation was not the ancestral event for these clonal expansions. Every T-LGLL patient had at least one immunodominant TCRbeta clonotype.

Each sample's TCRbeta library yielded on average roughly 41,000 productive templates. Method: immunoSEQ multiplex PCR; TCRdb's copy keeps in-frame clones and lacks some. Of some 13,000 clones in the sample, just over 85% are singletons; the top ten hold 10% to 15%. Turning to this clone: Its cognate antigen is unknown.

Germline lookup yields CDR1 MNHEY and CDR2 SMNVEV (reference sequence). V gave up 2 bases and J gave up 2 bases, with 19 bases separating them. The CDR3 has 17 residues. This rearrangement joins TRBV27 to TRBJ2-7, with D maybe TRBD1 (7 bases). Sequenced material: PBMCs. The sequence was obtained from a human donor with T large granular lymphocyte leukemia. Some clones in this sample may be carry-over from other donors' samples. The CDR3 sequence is CASSLLRGTAIPYEQYF. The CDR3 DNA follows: TGTGCCAGCAGTTTACTCCGCGGGACAGCTATACCCTACGAGCAGTACTTC.